The clone carrying this T cell receptor (beta chain) was observed a few times. Antigen unknown. This sample is drawn from a study of cytomegalovirus exposure and HLA in healthy donors. Study-wide results and caveats: Per a later analysis, HLA-associated TCR beta chains showed more clonal expansion than other, equally common TCR beta chains.

V dropped 3 bases and J dropped 5 bases, with 13 bases sitting between them. Germline CDR1 SGHVS, CDR2 FQNEAQ. The length of the CDR3 is 14 residues. A multiplex PCR was run with 60 Vbeta primers and 13 Jbeta primers. Method: immunoSEQ multiplex PCR; TCRdb's copy keeps in-frame clones and lacks some. The table lists about 86,000 clones, around 70% of them singletons. Sequenced input: PBMCs. This clonotype was sampled from a woman aged 50 to 60 in good health and CMV-seropositive. This chain connects TRBV7-8 to TRBJ1-2; D is possibly TRBD1 (5 bases). CDR3 in amino acids: CASSFRDLGYGYTF. The CDR3 DNA sequence: TGTGCCAGCAGCTTTCGGGACTTAGGATATGGCTACACCTTC.